What follows are 31 T cell receptor beta chains derived from one specimen sequenced in a study of persistence of HIV-infected CD4 T cells. Their cognate antigens are unknown. The libraries were made with immunoSEQ version 4 in survey mode. Measured with immunoSEQ multiplex PCR; TCRdb has only the in-frame clones, and not every one. Of about 7,500 clones listed, just over 60% are singletons. Lysates of CMV-infected fibroblasts at approximately 9.6 ug/mL stimulated these cells. Sorting selected CD4+ T cells upregulating both CD40 ligand and CD69. Sample: CD4+ T cells sorted from PBMCs after roughly 20-hour stimulation, taken from a patient who received antiretroviral therapy. The receptors originated from an adult man with HIV who was CMV-seropositive.

The rearrangement joins TRBV3-1 (or the pseudogene TRBV3-2) to TRBJ1-2; D call uncertain. This CDR3 contains 14 residues. V lost 0 bases and J lost 0, with 5 bases in between. CDR1 is LGHDT and CDR2 is YNNKEL in the germline V gene (reference sequence). CDR3: CASSQEIANYGYTF. CDR3 DNA: TGTGCCAGCAGCCAAGAGATAGCTAACTATGGCTACACCTTC.

The chain links TRBV30 to TRBJ1-1; the D gene is possibly TRBD1 (6 bases). This CDR3 region has 14 residues. CDR1 and CDR2 (germline): GTSNPN, SVGIG (reference sequence). V lost 4 bases and J lost 0, with 12 bases in between. CDR3 residues: CAWKMGHLNTEAFF. In DNA form, the CDR3 reads TGTGCCTGGAAAATGGGACATCTGAACACTGAAGCTTTCTTT.

V usage is TRBV6-5 and J usage is TRBJ2-7; the D is unclear. The CDR3 length is 15 residues. From germline, CDR1 is MNHEY and CDR2 SVGAGI. With 6 bases removed from V and 0 bases from J, the gap between germline ends came to 15 bases. CDR3 protein: CASRREVSSSYEQYF. The CDR3 DNA sequence: TGTGCCAGCAGACGAGAGGTCTCAAGCTCCTACGAGCAGTACTTC.

The rearrangement links TRBV3-1 (or the pseudogene TRBV3-2) to TRBJ1-2, with TRBD1 identical over 9 bases. The CDR3 sequence is 13 residues long. With 6 bases clipped from V and 6 bases from J, the junction kept 5 bases outside the gene matches. Germline values: CDR1 LGHDT, CDR2 YNNKEL (reference sequence). The CDR3 sequence is CASRPGQGNGYTF. The CDR3 region has the DNA TGTGCCAGCAGACCGGGACAGGGCAATGGCTACACCTTC.

The chain employs TRBV6-5 and TRBJ1-5; D gene ambiguous. Trimming left V 6 bases short and J 1 base short, with 13 bases between. The CDR3 has 15 amino acids. From germline, CDR1 is MNHEY and CDR2 SVGAGI. The DNA for the CDR3 is TGTGCCAGCAGCCCATTCGGTGGCAGCAATCAGCCCCAGCATTTT. It codes for CASSPFGGSNQPQHF.

V is TRBV3-1 (or the pseudogene TRBV3-2) and J is TRBJ2-5; D remains ambiguous. The V end was cut by 2 bases, the J end by 5 bases, with 18 bases between. The CDR3 has 16 amino acids. CDR1 and CDR2 from the germline V gene are LGHDT and YNNKEL (reference sequence). The CDR3 loop is CASSQFLLSFSETQYF. For the CDR3, the DNA is TGTGCCAGCAGCCAATTCCTTCTTTCTTTCTCTGAGACCCAGTACTTC.

This rearrangement joins TRBV7-2 to TRBJ1-2; TRBD1 might be the D (5 bases). Deletions cut 1 base from V and 4 bases from J, with 10 bases between. The CDR3 runs 14 residues. The V gene's germline CDR1 is SGHTA and CDR2 FQGNSA. The CDR3 protein is CASSLERGGYGYTF. The CDR3 nucleotides read TGTGCCAGCAGCTTAGAGAGGGGTGGCTATGGCTACACCTTC.

The chain uses TRBV2 and TRBJ2-7; D is perhaps TRBD2 (6 bases). Germline V gene lookup returns CDR1 SNHLY and CDR2 FYNNEI. The CDR3 is made up of 11 amino acids. Trimming took off 6 bases at V and 4 bases at J, with 7 bases between the two ends. The CDR3 DNA sequence: TGTGCCAGCAGCCGGGGGTACGAGCAGTACTTC. This translates into CASSRGYEQYF.

The V gene is TRBV4-3, the J gene TRBJ2-2; unclear D gene. Germline CDR1 reads LGHNA; CDR2 reads YSLEER. The CDR3 covers 17 residues. V shed 3 bases and J shed 0 bases, with 14 bases lying between them. Here the CDR3 reads CASSQSLGAPNTGELFF. The CDR3 DNA reads TGCGCCAGCAGCCAGAGTCTTGGTGCTCCGAACACCGGGGAGCTGTTTTTT.

The chain carries TRBV29-1 and TRBJ1-2; perhaps TRBD1 as D (6 bases). The CDR3 consists of 13 residues. Germline CDR1 reads SQVTM; CDR2 reads ANQGSEA. The V end lost 6 bases, the J end lost 5 bases, and 16 bases lay between the germline ends. CDR3 in amino acids: CSVGGQTDYGYTF. The CDR3 coding sequence is TGCAGCGTGGGGGGCCAGACTGATTATGGCTACACCTTC. Using reference TRBV29-1 and TRBJ1-2 for the parts outside the CDR3, the full variable domain is SAVISQKPSRDICQRGTSLTIQCQVDSQVTMMFWYRQQPGQSLTLIATANQGSEATYESGFVIDKFPISRPNLTFSTLTVSNMSPEDSSIYLCSVGGQTDYGYTFGSGTRLTVV.

V gene TRBV5-4 combines with J gene TRBJ2-7, with 8 bases identical to TRBD1. The V gene end was trimmed by 0 bases and the J gene end by 2 bases; junction bases not matched to a gene: 1. CDR1 is SGHNT, CDR2 YYREEE, per germline (reference sequence). There are 14 residues in the CDR3. The CDR3: CASSLDRGAYEQYF. DNA for the CDR3: TGTGCCAGCAGCTTGGACAGGGGGGCCTACGAGCAGTACTTC.

This clone was found a few times. The chain couples TRBV5-4 to TRBJ2-1; TRBD2 matches at 7 bases. The CDR3 is 15 residues long. Germline V gene sequence: CDR1 SGHNT, CDR2 YYREEE (reference sequence). V was clipped by 4 bases and J by 9 bases; unmatched bases: 13. The CDR3 reads CASSPGWTSGGEQFF. CDR3 in DNA: TGTGCCAGCAGCCCGGGCTGGACTAGTGGAGGTGAGCAGTTCTTC. The entire variable domain, with the rest obtained from reference TRBV5-4 and TRBJ2-1, is as follows: ETGVTQSPTHLIKTRGQQVTLRCSSQSGHNTVSWYQQALGQGPQFIFQYYREEENGRGNFPPRFSGLQFPNYSSELNVNALELDDSALYLCASSPGWTSGGEQFFGPGTRLTVL.

The chain recombines TRBV7-6 with TRBJ1-6; TRBD1 is a possible D gene (5 bases). V lost 1 base and J 5 bases, leaving 9 bases between the germline ends. From germline, CDR1 is SGHVS and CDR2 FNYEAQ. This CDR3 has 15 amino acids. CDR3 sequence reads: CASSLVGPNNSPLHF. As DNA, the CDR3 is TGTGCCAGCAGCTTAGTGGGACCGAATAATTCACCCCTCCACTTT.

V is TRBV7-2 and J is TRBJ1-5; no clear D. Germline V gene sequence: CDR1 SGHTA, CDR2 FQGNSA. The CDR3 covers 16 residues. V was trimmed by 4 bases and J by 0 bases, leaving 13 bases between them. CDR3 in DNA: TGTGCCAGCAGCTCGGACCGGATCTTTAGCAATCAGCCCCAGCATTTT. It specifies CASSSDRIFSNQPQHF.

The CDR3 reads CASSSRTGGGEQFF. The CDR3 DNA reads as TGTGCCAGCAGCTCTAGAACAGGGGGCGGCGAGCAGTTCTTC. The chain employs TRBV11-2 and TRBJ2-1, with 9 bases matching TRBD1. Germline-derived CDR1 and CDR2 are SGHAT and FQNNGV. Unmatched junction bases numbered 8, after V lost 4 bases and J lost 10 bases. The CDR3 is made up of 14 amino acids.

The chain uses TRBV10-3 and TRBJ2-2; maybe TRBD1 (5 bases). This CDR3 has 13 residues. V lost 6 bases and J 5 bases, leaving 10 bases between the germline ends. Germline-derived CDR1 and CDR2 are ENHRY and SYGVKD. The CDR3 sequence is CAIRSGLTGELFF. The CDR3 coding sequence is TGTGCCATCAGATCAGGGTTAACCGGGGAGCTGTTTTTT.

This chain connects TRBV19 to TRBJ1-2, with no clear D. Trimming stripped 0 bases from V and 0 bases from J, with 8 bases between. Germline V gene sequence: CDR1 LNHDA, CDR2 SQIVND (reference sequence). The CDR3 is 15 residues long. CDR3 DNA sequence: TGTGCCAGTAGTATAGATTTACAGACTAACTATGGCTACACCTTC. Protein: CASSIDLQTNYGYTF.

CDR3 loop: CASSIDRNTGRETQYF. CDR3 DNA sequence: TGTGCCAGTAGTATAGATAGGAACACAGGGAGAGAGACCCAGTACTTC. This chain links TRBV19 with TRBJ2-5; maybe TRBD1 (6 bases). Germline V gives CDR1 LNHDA, CDR2 SQIVND (reference sequence). The CDR3 spans 16 residues. V was pared by 0 bases and J by 4 bases, with 15 bases between.

V gene TRBV9 combines with J gene TRBJ2-2; TRBD2 matches 11 bases. V was pared by 2 bases and J by 4 bases, with 10 bases of the junction left unmatched. Per the germline V gene, CDR1 is SGDLS and CDR2 is YYNGEE. The CDR3 has 18 residues. CDR3 region: CASSVTSGGLTVTGELFF. The CDR3 nucleotides read TGTGCCAGCAGCGTTACTAGCGGGGGCCTAACCGTCACCGGGGAGCTGTTTTTT. Full variable domain (outside the CDR3, taken from reference TRBV9 and TRBJ2-2): DSGVTQTPKHLITATGQRVTLRCSPRSGDLSVYWYQQSLDQGLQFLIQYYNGEERAKGNILERFSAQQFPDLHSELNLSSLELGDSALYFCASSVTSGGLTVTGELFFGEGSRLTVL.

CDR3 sequence reads: CASSLLAGGNTGELFF. CDR3 sequence (DNA): TGTGCCAGCAGCCTCCTAGCGGGGGGGAACACCGGGGAGCTGTTTTTT. The chain combines TRBV14 with TRBJ2-2; 11 bases map to TRBD2. Trimming took 4 bases from V and 1 from J; bases not matched to a gene: 2. Germline CDR1 reads SGHDN; CDR2 reads FVKESK. There are 16 residues in the CDR3.

This chain connects TRBV15 to TRBJ2-7; maybe TRBD2 (6 bases). CDR1 and CDR2 (germline): LNHNV, YYDKDF (reference sequence). This CDR3 has 14 amino acids. V was cut by 7 bases and J by 4 bases, with 17 bases left in between. CDR3 nucleotides: TGTGCCACCACCCCCGGGGGAGGTCTTTACGAGCAGTACTTC. Amino acids: CATTPGGGLYEQYF. The full variable domain, with the rest looked up from reference TRBV15 and TRBJ2-7, is DAMVIQNPRYQVTQFGKPVTLSCSQTLNHNVMYWYQQKSSQAPKLLFHYYDKDFNNEADTPDNFQSRRPNTSFCFLDIRSPGLGDTAMYLCATTPGGGLYEQYFGPGTRLTVT.

The count of this clone is one. J is TRBJ2-2 and V is TRBV19, with D possibly being TRBD1 or TRBD2 (5 bases each). Deletions cut 5 bases from V and 2 bases from J, with 9 bases between. The V gene's germline CDR1 is LNHDA and CDR2 SQIVND (reference sequence). The CDR3 is 14 residues long. The CDR3: CASSWDGNTGELFF. CDR3 in DNA: TGTGCCAGTAGTTGGGACGGAAACACCGGGGAGCTGTTTTTT.

J is TRBJ1-1 and V is TRBV7-9, with unresolved D. Germline V gene data show CDR1 as SEHNR and CDR2 as FQNEAQ (reference sequence). The CDR3 contains 14 residues. Between the trimmed V and J ends, which lost 4 bases and 3 bases, there was a span of 12 bases. DNA for the CDR3: TGTGCCAGCAGCTCAGGACTACAGTACACTGAAGCTTTCTTT. This encodes CASSSGLQYTEAFF.

The chain joins TRBV5-1 to TRBJ2-3, with D unclear. The V and J ends lost 3 bases and 0 bases respectively, with 11 bases between them. The CDR3 consists of 15 residues. Germline-derived CDR1 and CDR2 are SGHRS and YFSETQ. CDR3 sequence (DNA): TGCGCCAGCAGCTCCGCAGACCCTAGCACAGATACGCAGTATTTT. Its protein is CASSSADPSTDTQYF.

The V and J genes are TRBV9 and TRBJ2-7; the D gene is possibly TRBD1 (6 bases). This CDR3 comprises 14 residues. The V gene lost 0 bases and the J gene lost 6 bases, with 13 bases spanning the gap. Germline assignment: CDR1 SGDLS and CDR2 YYNGEE. The DNA for the CDR3 is TGTGCCAGCAGCGTAGAGCCAGGGGTGGCCGAGCAGTACTTC. Protein product: CASSVEPGVAEQYF.

The V gene is TRBV9, the J gene TRBJ1-1; D not certain. Germline V gene sequence: CDR1 SGDLS, CDR2 YYNGEE. There are 16 residues in the CDR3. The V end was cut by 1 base, the J end by 1 base, with 14 bases between. In DNA form, the CDR3 reads TGTGCCAGCAGCGTAAAGGCGGCAGCCCAGAACACTGAAGCTTTCTTT. Amino acid sequence: CASSVKAAAQNTEAFF.

This rearrangement joins TRBV5-1 to TRBJ2-2; no clear D. V was trimmed by 4 bases and J by 7 bases, leaving 17 bases between them. The CDR3 has 15 amino acids. Germline CDR1 reads SGHRS; CDR2 reads YFSETQ. The CDR3 reads CASSPSRLMGGELFF. The CDR3, as DNA: TGCGCCAGCAGCCCTTCAAGACTGATGGGCGGGGAGCTGTTTTTT.

Here the CDR3 DNA reads TGTGCCAGCAGCTTAGCCCTACTAGCGGGAGATACGCAGTATTTT. This codes for CASSLALLAGDTQYF. This chain joins TRBV7-2 and TRBJ2-3; 9 bases are shared with TRBD2. The CDR3 has 15 amino acids. V lost 0 bases to trimming and J lost 5 bases; unmatched junction nucleotides: 3. CDR1 is SGHTA and CDR2 is FQGNSA in the germline V gene.

The chain couples TRBV15 to TRBJ1-1; 9 bases are shared with TRBD1. CDR1 and CDR2 from the germline V gene are LNHNV and YYDKDF (reference sequence). With 1 base clipped from V and 1 base from J, the junction kept 10 bases outside the gene matches. CDR3 length: 18 residues. The chain's CDR3 is CATSRGGGQGRGNTEAFF. DNA for the CDR3: TGTGCCACCAGCAGAGGGGGAGGACAGGGGCGAGGGAACACTGAAGCTTTCTTT.

The J gene is TRBJ2-7, the V gene TRBV19; 12 bases line up with TRBD2. Germline V gene lookup returns CDR1 LNHDA and CDR2 SQIVND (reference sequence). The CDR3 sequence is 15 residues long. V dropped 9 bases and J dropped 4; count of bases not matched to a gene: 10. CDR3 residues: CASRKTSGGPYEQYF. CDR3 bases: TGTGCCAGCCGTAAGACTAGCGGGGGTCCTTACGAGCAGTACTTC.

A few counts support this clone. J is TRBJ2-3 and V is TRBV10-3, with TRBD1 identical over 9 bases. The CDR3 is 14 amino acids. The V and J ends lost 8 bases and 6 bases, in that order; junction bases with no gene match: 9. Looked up from germline, CDR1 is ENHRY and CDR2 is SYGVKD. CDR3 bases: TGTGCCATCGCACAGGGGGCATTAACGGATACGCAGTATTTT. Encoded protein: CAIAQGALTDTQYF.